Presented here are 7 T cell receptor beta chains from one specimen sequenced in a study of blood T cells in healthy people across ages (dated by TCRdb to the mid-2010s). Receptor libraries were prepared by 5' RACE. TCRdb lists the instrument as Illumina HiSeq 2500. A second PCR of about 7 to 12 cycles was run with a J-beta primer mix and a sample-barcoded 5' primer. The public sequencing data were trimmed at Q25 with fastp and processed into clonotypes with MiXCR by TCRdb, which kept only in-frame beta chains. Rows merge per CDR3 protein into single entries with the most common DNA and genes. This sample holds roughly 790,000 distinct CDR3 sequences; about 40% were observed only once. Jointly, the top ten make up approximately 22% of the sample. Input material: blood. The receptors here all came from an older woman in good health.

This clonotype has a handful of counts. The CDR3 DNA reads TGTGCCAGCAGTTTACAAGCGGGAGTTCCGTTCTTC. Amino acids: CASSLQAGVPFF. The rearrangement joins TRBV28 to TRBJ2-1; 8 bases are a match to TRBD2. Germline lookup yields CDR1 MDHEN and CDR2 SYDVKM. The CDR3 has 12 residues. After removal of 2 bases from V and 15 bases from J, the junction contained 6 bases not matched to a gene.

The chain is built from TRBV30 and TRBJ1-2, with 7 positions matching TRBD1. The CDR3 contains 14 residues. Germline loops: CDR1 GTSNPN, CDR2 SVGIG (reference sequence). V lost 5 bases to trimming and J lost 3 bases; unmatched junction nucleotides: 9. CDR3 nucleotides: TGTGCCTGGTCGAGACAGGGCGGGGACTATGGCTACACCTTC. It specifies CAWSRQGGDYGYTF.

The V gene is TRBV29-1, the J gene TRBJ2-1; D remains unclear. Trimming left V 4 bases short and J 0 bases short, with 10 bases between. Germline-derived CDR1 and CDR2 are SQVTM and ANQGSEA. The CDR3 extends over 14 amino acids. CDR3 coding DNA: TGCAGCGTTGGGACCGTCATCTCCTACAATGAGCAGTTCTTC. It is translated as CSVGTVISYNEQFF.

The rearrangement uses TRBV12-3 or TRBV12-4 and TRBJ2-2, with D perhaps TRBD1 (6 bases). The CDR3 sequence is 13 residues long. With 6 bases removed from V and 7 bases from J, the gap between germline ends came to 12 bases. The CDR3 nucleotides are TGTGCCAGCAGCCTACAGGGAAGCGGGGAGCTGTTTTTT. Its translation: CASSLQGSGELFF.

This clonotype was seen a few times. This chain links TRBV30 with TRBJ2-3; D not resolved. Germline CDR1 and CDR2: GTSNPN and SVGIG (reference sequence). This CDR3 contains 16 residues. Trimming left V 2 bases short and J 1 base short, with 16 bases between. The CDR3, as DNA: TGTGCCTGGAGTTCAACGGTGGTGGTCGGCACAGATACGCAGTATTTT. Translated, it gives CAWSSTVVVGTDTQYF.

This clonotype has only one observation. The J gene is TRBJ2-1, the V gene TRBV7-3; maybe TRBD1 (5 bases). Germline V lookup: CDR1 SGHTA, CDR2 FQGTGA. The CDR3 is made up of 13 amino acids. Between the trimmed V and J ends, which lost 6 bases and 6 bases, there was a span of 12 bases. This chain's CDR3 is CASSDSRANEQFF. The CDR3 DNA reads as TGTGCCAGCAGTGATAGCAGGGCCAATGAGCAGTTCTTC.

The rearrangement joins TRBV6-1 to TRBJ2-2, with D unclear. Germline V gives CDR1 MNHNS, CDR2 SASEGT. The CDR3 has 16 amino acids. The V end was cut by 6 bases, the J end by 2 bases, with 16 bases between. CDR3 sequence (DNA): TGTGCCAGCAGGCCGTGGGCTGGATCTAACACCGGGGAGCTGTTTTTT. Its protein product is CASRPWAGSNTGELFF.